Listed below are T cell receptor beta chains from one sample, sequenced in a study of control samples from healthy donors and cancer patients. Sequencing was performed with immunoSEQ multiplex PCR; in TCRdb, only in-frame clones are kept and a portion is missing. The table has 100,000 to 150,000 clones, around 87% seen once. The sequencing input was blood. These receptors all stem from a man aged 55-75 years in good health. CDR3s include the opening cysteine and the closing phenylalanine or tryptophan.

>TRBJ2-1|TRBV6-4
CASRGQGGNEQFF
>TRBJ2-7|TRBV6-5
CASSSPQGHEQYF
>TRBJ1-2|TRBV6-5
CASSLAGRGYGYTF
>TRBJ1-1|TRBV2
CASRGGLLGTEAFF
>TRBJ2-5|TRBV18
CASSPRLGDGEETQYF
>TRBJ2-2|TRBV2
CASGSGGAETTGELFF
>TRBJ1-2|TRBV19
CASSIQGPPLYGYTF
>TRBJ2-1|TRBV14
CASSHGTVSYNEQFF
>TRBJ2-1|TRBV19
CASARGYNEQFF
>TRBJ2-5|TRBV4-1
CASSQLAGETQYF
>TRBJ1-3|TRBV10-2
CASSDRGGVGNTIYF
>TRBJ2-2|TRBV18
CASSPTDLGGELFF
>TRBJ1-3|TRBV18
CASSPGTDSGNTIYF
>TRBJ1-2|TRBV18
CASSPRQGENYGYTF
>TRBJ2-5|TRBV6-1
CASSESRGRETQYF
>TRBJ2-5|TRBV6-2/TRBV6-3
CASSFGAGGQETQYF
>TRBJ2-6|TRBV18
CASSPRIYSGANVLTF
>TRBJ1-2|TRBV18
CASSPGTEGTYGYTF
>TRBJ1-6|TRBV5-4
CASSLLDREASPLHF
>TRBJ1-2|TRBV24-1
CATSDWQGIGYTF
>TRBJ2-3|TRBV6-5
CASSYSTTDTQYF
>TRBJ1-1|TRBV7-9
CASSRGLATEAFF
>TRBJ2-7|TRBV27
CASSPTAEYEQYF
>TRBJ1-1|TRBV12-3/TRBV12-4
CASSLTFNTEAFF
>TRBJ1-4|TRBV12-3/TRBV12-4
CASRRLLGALFF
>TRBJ1-3|TRBV5-1
CASTKEYSGNTIYF
>TRBJ2-3|TRBV7-2
CASSLGVGQPGNTQYF
>TRBJ1-5|TRBV11-2
CASSSFLGQPQHF
>TRBJ2-7|TRBV5-1
CASTWTSGTDSYEQYF
>TRBJ1-5|TRBV7-2
CASSLVGEIQPQHF
>TRBJ1-1|TRBV11-3
CASSRDRMNTEAFF
>TRBJ1-3|TRBV5-6
CASSLGVTSPSGNTIYF